One sample yielded the 20 T cell receptor beta chains listed below, sequenced in a study of blood T cell repertoires in COVID-19. The repertoire was sequenced with immunoSEQ multiplex PCR; TCRdb's copy has only in-frame clones and lacks some. The table shows roughly 150,000 clones, with 86% occurring only once. The sequenced sample consisted of peripheral blood. Source of these receptors: a woman in her 70s with acute or convalescent COVID-19.

The chain recombines TRBV12-5 with TRBJ1-1; 11 bases agree with TRBD1. The CDR3 has 14 amino acids. The germline V gene has CDR1 LGHNT and CDR2 FRNRAP. The ends lost 4 bases at V and 7 bases at J; junction bases unmatched: 5. The CDR3 region has the DNA TGTGCTAGTGGTTATCACGGGACAGGGGGTGAAGCTTTCTTT. Translation: CASGYHGTGGEAFF.

The genes are TRBV7-2 and TRBJ2-7; a weak D match, TRBD2 (5 bases). V lost 1 base and J 3 bases, leaving 7 bases between the germline ends. The CDR3 contains 13 residues. Germline CDR1 is SGHTA and CDR2 is FQGNSA. CDR3 DNA sequence: TGTGCCAGCAGCTTAGGAGGACTCTACGAGCAGTACTTC. Residues: CASSLGGLYEQYF.

J is TRBJ1-2 and V is TRBV20-1; 9 bases map to TRBD1. This CDR3 has 13 amino acids. Germline assignment: CDR1 DFQATT and CDR2 SNEGSKA (reference sequence). The ends lost 3 bases at V and 6 bases at J; junction bases unmatched: 5. CDR3 amino acids: CSASPGQGDGYTF. Here the CDR3 DNA reads TGCAGTGCTAGTCCGGGACAGGGCGATGGCTACACCTTC.

The chain has TRBV9 and TRBJ1-1, with D maybe TRBD1 (5 bases). Trimming cost V 0 bases and J 4 bases, with 10 bases left between them. Germline CDR1 and CDR2: SGDLS and YYNGEE. The length of the CDR3 is 14 residues. As DNA, the CDR3 is TGTGCCAGCAGCGTAGCGGGGGAGGGCACTGAAGCTTTCTTT. Protein: CASSVAGEGTEAFF.

The chain combines TRBV9 with TRBJ1-1; maybe TRBD1 (6 bases). CDR3 length equals 15 residues. The V gene's germline CDR1 is SGDLS and CDR2 YYNGEE. V was pared by 4 bases and J by 5 bases, with 18 bases between. The CDR3 region has the DNA TGTGCCAGCAGCCCCCGCTGGGGGGGCTGGACTGAAGCTTTCTTT. Amino acid sequence: CASSPRWGGWTEAFF.

The V gene is TRBV19, the J gene TRBJ1-6; D may be TRBD1 (5 bases). This CDR3 contains 14 residues. Germline V CDR1 and CDR2: LNHDA, SQIVND (reference sequence). Trimming removed 2 bases from V and 7 bases from J, with 9 bases in between. CDR3 sequence reads: CASSILGGNSPLHF. Written as DNA, the CDR3 is TGTGCCAGTAGTATATTGGGGGGGAATTCACCCCTCCACTTT.

This clone was seen more than once but under ten times. V is TRBV15 and J is TRBJ1-1; 8 positions match TRBD1. CDR1 and CDR2 (germline): LNHNV, YYDKDF (reference sequence). Unmatched junction bases numbered 5, after V lost 5 bases and J lost 3 bases. This CDR3 region has 14 residues. The CDR3 DNA is TGTGCCACCAGCGGGGAGACAGGGGACACTGAAGCTTTCTTT. Translation gives CATSGETGDTEAFF.

The V and J genes are TRBV30 and TRBJ1-4; D is uncertain. Germline lookup yields CDR1 GTSNPN and CDR2 SVGIG (reference sequence). V was trimmed by 3 bases and J by 7 bases, leaving 18 bases between them. This CDR3 spans 15 amino acids. The CDR3 sequence is CAWSPPGSGSEKLFF. The DNA for the CDR3 is TGTGCCTGGAGCCCTCCGGGATCCGGAAGTGAAAAACTGTTTTTT.

The V gene is TRBV4-2, the J gene TRBJ2-3; D uncertain. This CDR3 is 13 amino acids long. The V gene lost 4 bases and the J gene lost 6 bases, with 11 bases spanning the gap. Germline V gene data show CDR1 as LGHNA and CDR2 as YNFKEQ. CDR3 protein: CASSLSPRDTQYF. The CDR3 DNA sequence: TGTGCCAGCAGCCTCTCCCCTCGGGATACGCAGTATTTT.

The genes are TRBV30 and TRBJ1-1; D is unresolved. The germline gives CDR1 GTSNPN, CDR2 SVGIG (reference sequence). V lost 0 bases and J lost 11, with 13 bases in between. The CDR3 sequence is 12 residues long. The DNA for the CDR3 is TGTGCCTGGAGTGTAGGCGGAGCGGGGGCTTTCTTT. The encoded protein is CAWSVGGAGAFF.

The V gene is TRBV19, the J gene TRBJ2-7; 7 bases match TRBD1. The CDR3 is made up of 14 amino acids. CDR1 is LNHDA, CDR2 SQIVND, per germline (reference sequence). J gave up 3 bases and V 1 base, and 3 bases lay outside the gene matches. The chain's CDR3 is CASSIGQGDYEQYF. The CDR3 nucleotides read TGTGCCAGTAGTATAGGACAGGGAGACTACGAGCAGTACTTC.

In this sample, this clone turned up a few times. The rearrangement links TRBV15 to TRBJ2-3; 11 nucleotides align to TRBD1. The CDR3 loop spans 17 amino acids. In germline, CDR1 is LNHNV, CDR2 YYDKDF (reference sequence). J gave up 4 bases and V 4 bases, and 10 bases lay outside the gene matches. The CDR3 coding sequence is TGTGCCACCAGCAAGGACAGGGGGCTTTTGAAATCAGATACGCAGTATTTT. The encoded protein is CATSKDRGLLKSDTQYF.

The chain links TRBV9 to TRBJ2-1; 14 bases are a match to TRBD2. V was pared by 0 bases and J by 9 bases, with 2 bases of the junction left unmatched. This CDR3 has 15 residues. Germline lookup yields CDR1 SGDLS and CDR2 YYNGEE. CDR3 protein: CASSVGLAGGAEQFF. The CDR3 nucleotides read TGTGCCAGCAGCGTAGGACTAGCGGGAGGGGCTGAGCAGTTCTTC.

V and J are TRBV27 and TRBJ2-1, with D possibly TRBD1 on 6 matching bases. The length of the CDR3 is 14 residues. Germline lookup yields CDR1 MNHEY and CDR2 SMNVEV (reference sequence). The V end was cut by 7 bases, the J end by 7 bases, with 17 bases between. CDR3 sequence: CASKASMTGNEQFF. For the CDR3, the DNA is TGTGCCAGCAAGGCGAGCATGACAGGAAATGAGCAGTTCTTC.

The chain uses TRBV5-1 and TRBJ1-1; D gene uncertain. V was cut by 2 bases and J by 1 base, with 6 bases left in between. Germline V gene lookup returns CDR1 SGHRS and CDR2 YFSETQ. The CDR3 extends over 13 amino acids. CDR3 nucleotides: TGCGCCAGCAGCTTCGAGGCGAACACTGAAGCTTTCTTT. The encoded protein is CASSFEANTEAFF.

The rearrangement uses TRBV10-2 and TRBJ1-2; 10 bases are a match to TRBD1. The germline CDR1 and CDR2 sequences are WSHSY and SAAADI. This CDR3 has 14 amino acids. V gave up 8 bases and J gave up 2 bases; unmatched junction bases: 5. The DNA for the CDR3 is TGCGCCAGCCAAAAGGGACAGGGGAACTATGGCTACACCTTC. Its translation: CASQKGQGNYGYTF.

The rearrangement links TRBV6-5 to TRBJ2-7, with 10 bases matching TRBD1. The V gene's germline CDR1 is MNHEY and CDR2 SVGAGI. The CDR3 runs to 15 residues. Trimming at V came to 5 bases and at J to 5 bases, leaving 9 bases not matched to a gene. CDR3 residues: CASSRPGQGSHEQYF. The DNA of the CDR3 is TGTGCCAGCAGTCGGCCGGGACAGGGGTCCCACGAGCAGTACTTC.

The chain uses TRBV7-9 and TRBJ2-3; 7 bases match TRBD1. Germline CDR1 is SEHNR and CDR2 is FQNEAQ (reference sequence). J was trimmed by 4 bases and V by 5 bases; bases with no gene match: 12. CDR3 size: 16 residues. The CDR3 here is CASSPGVTGESDTQYF. The CDR3 DNA is TGTGCCAGCAGCCCCGGGGTCACAGGGGAGTCAGATACGCAGTATTTT.

The CDR3 DNA reads TGTGCCAGCTCCTCGGACATAGAGTGGGCCAACTATGGCTACACCTTC. Residues: CASSSDIEWANYGYTF. This chain connects TRBV18 to TRBJ1-2; tentatively, D is TRBD1 (5 bases). The CDR3 has 16 amino acids. The germline V gene has CDR1 KGHSH and CDR2 LQKENI. V was shortened by 6 bases and J by 2 bases, with 19 bases between the two germline ends.

CDR3 sequence: CASSFAALPVEKLFF. The CDR3 DNA sequence: TGTGCCAGCAGCTTCGCCGCACTGCCGGTTGAAAAACTGTTTTTT. This chain joins TRBV11-2 and TRBJ1-4; D unclear. CDR3 length: 15 residues. Looked up from germline, CDR1 is SGHAT and CDR2 is FQNNGV. Between the trimmed V and J ends, which lost 3 bases and 7 bases, there was a span of 15 bases.